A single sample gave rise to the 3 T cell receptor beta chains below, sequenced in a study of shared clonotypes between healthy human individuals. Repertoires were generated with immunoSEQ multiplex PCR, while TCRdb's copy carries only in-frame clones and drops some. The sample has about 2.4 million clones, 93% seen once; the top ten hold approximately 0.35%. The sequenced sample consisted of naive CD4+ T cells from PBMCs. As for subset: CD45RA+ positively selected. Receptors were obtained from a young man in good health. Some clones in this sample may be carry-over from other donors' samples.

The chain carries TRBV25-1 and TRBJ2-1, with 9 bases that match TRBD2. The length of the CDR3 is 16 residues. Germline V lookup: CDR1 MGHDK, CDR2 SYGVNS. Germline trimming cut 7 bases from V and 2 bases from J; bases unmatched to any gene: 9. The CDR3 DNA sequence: TGTGCCAGCACCCGGACGGCGGGAGGGGCCTACAATGAGCAGTTCTTC. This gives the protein CASTRTAGGAYNEQFF.

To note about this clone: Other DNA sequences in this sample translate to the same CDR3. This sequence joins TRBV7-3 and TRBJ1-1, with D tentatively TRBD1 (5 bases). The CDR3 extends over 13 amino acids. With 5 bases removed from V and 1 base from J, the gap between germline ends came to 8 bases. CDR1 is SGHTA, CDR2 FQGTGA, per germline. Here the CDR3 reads CASSIGANTEAFF. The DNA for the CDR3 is TGTGCCAGCAGCATAGGGGCGAACACTGAAGCTTTCTTT. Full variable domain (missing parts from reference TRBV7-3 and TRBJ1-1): GAGVSQTPSNKVTEKGKYVELRCDPISGHTALYWYRQSLGQGPEFLIYFQGTGAADDSGLPNDRFFAVRPEGSVSTLKIQRTERGDSAVYLCASSIGANTEAFFGQGTRLTVV.

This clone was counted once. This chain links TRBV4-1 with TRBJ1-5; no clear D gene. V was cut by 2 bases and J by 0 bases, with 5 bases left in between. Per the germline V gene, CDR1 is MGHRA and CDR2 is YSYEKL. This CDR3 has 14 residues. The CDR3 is CASSQPRSNQPQHF. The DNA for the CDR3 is TGCGCCAGCAGCCAACCCCGTAGCAATCAGCCCCAGCATTTT.